The 15 T cell receptor beta chains presented below share a single source sample, sequenced in a study of blood T cell repertoires in COVID-19. Clones were sequenced by immunoSEQ multiplex PCR, and TCRdb holds only the in-frame ones, with some missing. The sample yields hundreds of thousands of clones, around 86% seen once. Sequencing input: peripheral blood. The receptors derive from a woman in her twenties or thirties who had recovered from COVID-19.

V usage is TRBV6-5 and J usage is TRBJ1-5, with TRBD1 matching over 7 bases. The CDR3 has 13 amino acids. CDR1 and CDR2 (germline): MNHEY, SVGAGI. Trimming at V came to 6 bases and at J to 7 bases, leaving 6 bases not matched to a gene. The CDR3, as DNA: TGTGCCAGCAGCAGAGGGGGCTCGCAGCCCCAGCATTTT. The encoded protein is CASSRGGSQPQHF.

This chain connects TRBV6-5 to TRBJ2-7; 7 bases fit TRBD1. This CDR3 is 14 amino acids long. Trimming removed 6 bases from V and 1 base from J; junction bases left unmatched: 6. The germline V gene has CDR1 MNHEY and CDR2 SVGAGI. As DNA, the CDR3 is TGTGCCAGCAGCCGACAGGGTCTTTCCTACGAGCAGTACTTC. Translated, it gives CASSRQGLSYEQYF.

This clone was found a few times. The V and J genes are TRBV19 and TRBJ1-5, with no clear D. Germline assignment: CDR1 LNHDA and CDR2 SQIVND (reference sequence). V was pared by 5 bases and J by 0 bases, with 5 bases between. This CDR3 is built from 13 residues. The DNA of the CDR3 is TGTGCCAGTAGTCCAGGTAGCAATCAGCCCCAGCATTTT. Its translation is CASSPGSNQPQHF.

V usage is TRBV18 and J usage is TRBJ1-1; D possibly corresponds to TRBD1 (6 bases). CDR1 and CDR2 (germline): KGHSH, LQKENI. Trimming pared 6 bases from V and 5 bases from J, leaving 13 bases between. The CDR3 consists of 13 residues. The CDR3 protein is CASSLGGATEAFF. The CDR3 DNA reads as TGTGCCAGCTCGCTTGGGGGCGCGACTGAAGCTTTCTTT.

The chain uses TRBV11-2 and TRBJ2-1; tentative D call: TRBD1 (5 bases). V lost 1 base and J 0 bases, leaving 13 bases between the germline ends. CDR1 SGHAT and CDR2 FQNNGV come from the germline V gene. The CDR3 sequence is 17 residues long. This CDR3 is CASSLVGRKSSYNEQFF. As DNA, the CDR3 is TGTGCCAGCAGCTTAGTGGGGCGGAAAAGCTCCTACAATGAGCAGTTCTTC.

V gene TRBV3-1 (or the pseudogene TRBV3-2) combines with J gene TRBJ1-2; D call uncertain. The CDR3 length is 8 residues. The germline V gene encodes CDR1 LGHDT and CDR2 YNNKEL (reference sequence). Deletions cut 10 bases from V and 9 bases from J, with 6 bases between. The CDR3 loop reads CAKRSYTF. CDR3 DNA: TGTGCCAAGCGAAGCTACACCTTC.

This chain connects TRBV24-1 to TRBJ2-2; TRBD2 is a possible D gene (6 bases). Between the trimmed V and J ends, which lost 3 bases and 4 bases, there was a span of 26 bases. Looked up from germline, CDR1 is KGHDR and CDR2 is SFDVKD. The CDR3 runs 20 residues. CDR3 coding DNA: TGTGCCACCAGTGATCCGTCCGGGAGACACGATACGCTGGGCACCGGGGAGCTGTTTTTT. It codes for CATSDPSGRHDTLGTGELFF.

The chain uses TRBV12-3 or TRBV12-4 and TRBJ1-2; 8 nucleotides agree with TRBD1. Losses at the gene ends were 5 bases for V and 7 bases for J; bases not matched to a gene: 6. The CDR3 contains 13 residues. CDR3 coding DNA: TGTGCCAGCAGTAATCTCGACAGGGGTGGCTACACCTTC. Encoded protein: CASSNLDRGGYTF.

The chain employs TRBV14 and TRBJ1-2, with D unclear. CDR3 length equals 13 residues. Trimming shortened V by 4 bases and J by 6 bases, and 12 bases separated the two germline ends. Per the germline V gene, CDR1 is SGHDN and CDR2 is FVKESK. The CDR3 DNA reads TGTGCCAGCAGCCTTCTCCCCGGGGATGGCTACACCTTC. Translation: CASSLLPGDGYTF.

Only one count was recorded for this clone. The V gene is TRBV29-1, the J gene TRBJ2-3; the D gene is possibly TRBD2 (5 bases). This CDR3 has 14 amino acids. V dropped 6 bases and J dropped 2 bases, with 15 bases sitting between them. Germline V gives CDR1 SQVTM, CDR2 ANQGSEA. CDR3 sequence (DNA): TGCAGCGTCCTTGGTAGCGAGGCCACAGATACGCAGTATTTT. It encodes CSVLGSEATDTQYF.

The chain carries TRBV27 and TRBJ1-1; the D is unclear. This CDR3 has 19 amino acids. Germline CDR1 MNHEY, CDR2 SMNVEV (reference sequence). V was cut by 0 bases and J by 0 bases, with 20 bases left in between. The CDR3 reads CASSLSVSWADSMNTEAFF. In DNA form, the CDR3 reads TGTGCCAGCAGTTTATCGGTTAGTTGGGCGGACTCTATGAACACTGAAGCTTTCTTT.

The rearrangement uses TRBV27 and TRBJ2-2, with 12 nucleotides matching TRBD2. V trimming: 6 bases; J trimming: 0 bases; junction bases outside the gene matches: 8. This CDR3 is built from 18 residues. Germline CDR1 reads MNHEY; CDR2 reads SMNVEV (reference sequence). CDR3 loop: CASRLAGGLGANTGELFF. DNA for the CDR3: TGTGCCAGCAGGCTAGCGGGAGGGCTGGGGGCGAACACCGGGGAGCTGTTTTTT.

This sequence joins TRBV6-5 and TRBJ1-2; no definite D call. The CDR3 contains 12 residues. V was trimmed by 6 bases and J by 2 bases, leaving 7 bases between them. Germline assignment: CDR1 MNHEY and CDR2 SVGAGI. The DNA of the CDR3 is TGTGCCAGCAGCACCGGGAACTATGGCTACACCTTC. This encodes CASSTGNYGYTF.

Only one count was recorded for this clone. The chain couples TRBV11-3 to TRBJ2-2; D gene uncertain. The ends were cut back, 2 bases at V and 3 bases at J, with 10 bases in the middle. Germline V gene data show CDR1 as SGHNT and CDR2 as YENEEA. The CDR3 spans 15 residues. The DNA of the CDR3 is TGTGCCAGCAGCTTAAGTGACAAGTACACCGGGGAGCTGTTTTTT. It translates to CASSLSDKYTGELFF.

The chain carries TRBV7-9 and TRBJ1-6; 7 nucleotides agree with TRBD1. Germline V gene sequence: CDR1 SEHNR, CDR2 FQNEAQ (reference sequence). This CDR3 has 14 residues. V shed 5 bases, J shed 11 bases, and the junction held 9 bases outside the gene matches. Here the CDR3 DNA reads TGTGCCAGCAGCGAGACGACAGGGCTTACACCCCTCCACTTT. This codes for CASSETTGLTPLHF.